Following are 9 T cell receptor beta chains from one sample sequenced in a study of cytomegalovirus exposure and HLA in healthy donors. The PCR used 60 Vbeta and 13 Jbeta primers. Assay: immunoSEQ multiplex PCR; the TCRdb copy retains only in-frame clones and omits some. The table has about 140,000 clones, about 79% seen once. The sample taken for sequencing was PBMCs. The origin of the receptors is a female donor in good health and CMV-seropositive.

The genes are TRBV5-1 and TRBJ2-4, with 12 nucleotides matching TRBD2. Trimming at V came to 4 bases and at J to 10 bases, leaving 6 bases not matched to a gene. The CDR3 runs to 14 residues. CDR1 is SGHRS, CDR2 YFSETQ, per germline. The CDR3 DNA follows: TGCGCCAGCAGCGCCGCACTAGCGGGAGGAATTCAGTACTTC. This encodes CASSAALAGGIQYF.

This clone appeared a single time. V usage is TRBV19 and J usage is TRBJ2-7; 7 bases map to TRBD1. This CDR3 has 15 residues. The trim removed 3 bases at V and 0 bases at J, leaving 5 bases unmatched. Germline V lookup: CDR1 LNHDA, CDR2 SQIVND (reference sequence). In DNA form, the CDR3 reads TGTGCCAGTAGTATTTGGACAGGACACTCCTACGAGCAGTACTTC. As protein: CASSIWTGHSYEQYF.

This chain links TRBV4-1 with TRBJ1-4; D not resolved. This CDR3 is built from 15 residues. Trimming cost V 2 bases and J 4 bases, with 11 bases left between them. The germline gives CDR1 MGHRA, CDR2 YSYEKL. CDR3 sequence: CASSQPTSRNEKLFF. The CDR3 nucleotides are TGCGCCAGCAGCCAACCGACAAGTCGTAATGAAAAACTGTTTTTT.

The gene calls are TRBV10-1 and TRBJ2-5, with TRBD1 identical over 12 bases. The germline V gene has CDR1 WNHNN and CDR2 SYGVQD (reference sequence). V gave up 0 bases and J gave up 5 bases; unmatched junction bases: 4. CDR3 length: 16 amino acids. CDR3 sequence reads: CASSESGTGGWETQYF. DNA of the CDR3: TGCGCCAGCAGTGAGTCCGGGACAGGGGGCTGGGAGACCCAGTACTTC.

The chain is built from TRBV4-2 and TRBJ2-5; 7 nucleotides align to TRBD2. The better agreement between TRBJ2-7 and the DNA end casts doubt on the J call. CDR1 and CDR2 (germline): LGHNA, YNFKEQ. The CDR3 has 15 residues. This CDR3 reads CASSQVGGSSYEQYF. CDR3 bases: TGTGCCAGCAGCCAAGTGGGAGGGTCCAGCTACGAGCAGTACTTC.

The genes are TRBV14 and TRBJ2-7; TRBD2 agrees at 11 bases. Germline lookup yields CDR1 SGHDN and CDR2 FVKESK. V lost 1 base and J lost 3; bases outside the gene matches: 5. The CDR3 sequence is 16 residues long. The CDR3 is CASSQGKTSGIYEQYF. The CDR3 nucleotides read TGTGCCAGCAGCCAAGGCAAGACTAGCGGGATCTACGAGCAGTACTTC.

This clone was seen a handful of times. This chain connects TRBV5-5 to TRBJ1-1; 8 bases fit TRBD1. J lost 6 bases, V lost 4 bases, and 5 bases had no gene match. The CDR3 is 13 amino acids. In germline, CDR1 is SGHKS, CDR2 YYEKEE (reference sequence). CDR3 amino acids: CASSQGQGPEAFF. The DNA for the CDR3 is TGTGCCAGCAGCCAAGGACAGGGACCTGAAGCTTTCTTT. Based on the CDR3 plus reference TRBV5-5 and TRBJ1-1, the full variable domain is DAGVTQSPTHLIKTRGQQVTLRCSPISGHKSVSWYQQVLGQGPQFIFQYYEKEERGRGNFPDRFSARQFPNYSSELNVNALLLGDSALYLCASSQGQGPEAFFGQGTRLTVV.

The rearrangement uses TRBV6-4 and TRBJ2-1; perhaps TRBD2 as D (5 bases). V lost 5 bases and J 7 bases, leaving 12 bases between the germline ends. The CDR3 is 13 residues long. CDR1 and CDR2 (germline): MRHNA, SNTAGT. The CDR3 here is CASSTRAGNEQFF. The CDR3 DNA reads TGTGCCAGCAGTACTAGGGCCGGGAATGAGCAGTTCTTC.

Here the CDR3 DNA reads TGTGCCAGTAGTCTCACCGGGAGCTACGAGCAGTACTTC. Translating gives CASSLTGSYEQYF. The genes are TRBV19 and TRBJ2-7, with D perhaps matching TRBD2 (6 bases). Trimming pared 5 bases from V and 3 bases from J, leaving 11 bases between. The CDR3 sequence is 13 residues long. Looked up from germline, CDR1 is LNHDA and CDR2 is SQIVND (reference sequence). The full variable domain, with the rest looked up from reference TRBV19 and TRBJ2-7, is DGGITQSPKYLFRKEGQNVTLSCEQNLNHDAMYWYRQDPGQGLRLIYYSQIVNDFQKGDIAEGYSVSREKKESFPLTVTSAQKNPTAFYLCASSLTGSYEQYFGPGTRLTVT.